This passage covers 29 T cell receptor beta chains from one sample sequenced in a study of blood T cell repertoires in COVID-19 (dated by TCRdb to 2020 to 2021). The method was the immunoSEQ multiplex PCR assay. This immuneACCESS table, as held by TCRdb, lists in-frame sequences with V and J called but not all clones. Of the missing ones, under half trace to an unresolved V gene in checked studies; the others have no known cause. Present in this sample are roughly 190,000 clones, approximately 90% of which were seen just once. The biggest ten clones account for 4% to 5% of the sample. Sequences were obtained from peripheral blood. Source of these receptors: a human donor in a cohort sampled during active COVID-19.

This rearrangement joins TRBV5-1 to TRBJ2-2, with 11 bases matching TRBD2. Germline CDR1 reads SGHRS; CDR2 reads YFSETQ. Trimming cost V 3 bases and J 0 bases; bases outside gene matches: 13. The CDR3 is 20 residues long. The CDR3 loop is CASSSGLIAGGRTNTGELFF. The DNA for the CDR3 is TGCGCCAGCAGCTCCGGGTTGATAGCGGGAGGGCGTACGAACACCGGGGAGCTGTTTTTT.

The J gene is TRBJ1-1, the V gene TRBV5-1; 9 bases align to TRBD1. The CDR3 totals 14 residues. Germline V gene lookup returns CDR1 SGHRS and CDR2 YFSETQ. V was pared by 4 bases and J by 7 bases, with 8 bases of the junction left unmatched. Here the CDR3 reads CASSQGTGPGEAFF. The CDR3 DNA follows: TGCGCCAGCAGCCAAGGGACAGGGCCGGGTGAAGCTTTCTTT. The full variable domain, its missing parts supplied by reference TRBV5-1 and TRBJ1-1, is KAGVTQTPRYLIKTRGQQVTLSCSPISGHRSVSWYQQTPGQGLQFLFEYFSETQRNKGNFPGRFSGRQFSNSRSEMNVSTLELGDSALYLCASSQGTGPGEAFFGQGTRLTVV.

The genes are TRBV7-2 and TRBJ1-1; D is unresolved. Germline V gives CDR1 SGHTA, CDR2 FQGNSA. The CDR3 is 13 residues long. Trimming removed 1 base at V and 7 bases at J, with 10 bases between. CDR3 sequence reads: CASSLDGGFEAFF. The CDR3 coding sequence is TGTGCCAGCAGCTTAGATGGAGGGTTTGAAGCTTTCTTT.

This chain links TRBV30 with TRBJ2-1; 9 positions match TRBD2. Germline-derived CDR1 and CDR2 are GTSNPN and SVGIG (reference sequence). Trimming cost V 5 bases and J 3 bases; bases outside gene matches: 11. The CDR3 is 16 residues long. CDR3 sequence (DNA): TGTGCCTGGGGGGAGAGAGGAGCGGGGGGCTACAATGAGCAGTTCTTC. Encoded protein: CAWGERGAGGYNEQFF.

This clone was detected only a few times. The rearrangement joins TRBV5-6 to TRBJ2-7; TRBD2 is a possible D gene (5 bases). V was pared by 0 bases and J by 7 bases, with 14 bases between. The germline CDR1 and CDR2 sequences are SGHDT and YYEEEE. The CDR3 consists of 14 residues. The CDR3 spells CASSLGGVWREQYF. In DNA, the CDR3 is TGTGCCAGCAGCTTGGGTGGGGTCTGGAGGGAGCAGTACTTC.

The V and J genes are TRBV5-5 and TRBJ1-1; 7 bases line up with TRBD1. V shed 4 bases, J shed 1 base, and the junction held 7 bases outside the gene matches. The germline V gene has CDR1 SGHKS and CDR2 YYEKEE (reference sequence). The CDR3 totals 15 residues. The CDR3 protein is CASSPVTGRNTEAFF. CDR3 coding DNA: TGTGCCAGCAGCCCCGTGACAGGGAGGAACACTGAAGCTTTCTTT.

This chain uses TRBV24-1 with TRBJ1-5, with D possibly being TRBD1 (6 bases). The CDR3 is 15 residues long. V was pared by 8 bases and J by 0 bases, with 13 bases between. The germline CDR1 and CDR2 sequences are KGHDR and SFDVKD. The DNA of the CDR3 is TGTGCCACCAAGGCAGGGGAGAATAGCAATCAGCCCCAGCATTTT. The encoded protein is CATKAGENSNQPQHF.

This clone appeared a few times. The V and J genes are TRBV15 and TRBJ2-7; tentatively, D is TRBD1 (5 bases). This CDR3 region has 15 residues. Germline V gives CDR1 LNHNV, CDR2 YYDKDF (reference sequence). Trimming stripped 1 base from V and 7 bases from J, with 17 bases between. The CDR3 reads CATSRVARAIEEQYF. In nucleotides, the CDR3 is TGTGCCACCAGCAGAGTAGCCAGGGCGATCGAAGAGCAGTACTTC.

In regard to this clone: The junction and the germline gene differ at one end; a read error may be behind it. The chain carries TRBV5-4 and TRBJ2-7; TRBD1 is a possible D gene (7 bases). Per the germline V gene, CDR1 is SGHNT and CDR2 is YYREEE (reference sequence). CDR3 length: 15 residues. The chain's CDR3 is CASQGGPKDSHEQYF. Here the CDR3 DNA reads TGTGCCAGCCAGGGGGGACCAAAGGACTCCCACGAGCAGTACTTC.

The V and J genes are TRBV5-1 and TRBJ1-2, with D uncertain. Germline CDR1 SGHRS, CDR2 YFSETQ. Deletions cut 6 bases from V and 5 bases from J, with 11 bases between. The CDR3 is 12 amino acids. The CDR3, as DNA: TGCGCCAGCATTGGAGAGGATTATGGCTACACCTTC. Translated: CASIGEDYGYTF. Variable domain in full (rest from reference TRBV5-1 and TRBJ1-2): KAGVTQTPRYLIKTRGQQVTLSCSPISGHRSVSWYQQTPGQGLQFLFEYFSETQRNKGNFPGRFSGRQFSNSRSEMNVSTLELGDSALYLCASIGEDYGYTFGSGTRLTVV.

The chain employs TRBV4-3 and TRBJ2-1; D is perhaps TRBD2 (6 bases). Germline lookup yields CDR1 LGHNA and CDR2 YSLEER. The V and J ends lost 0 bases and 10 bases respectively, with 10 bases between them. The CDR3 contains 13 residues. Written as DNA, the CDR3 is TGCGCCAGCAGCCAAGAACTAGGAGGGGAGCAGTTCTTC. This gives the protein CASSQELGGEQFF.

J is TRBJ1-5 and V is TRBV7-2; perhaps TRBD1 as D (6 bases). With 1 base removed from V and 2 bases from J, the gap between germline ends came to 12 bases. The germline gives CDR1 SGHTA, CDR2 FQGNSA. The CDR3 length is 16 residues. Here the CDR3 DNA reads TGTGCCAGCAGCTTAGTGGTGGGGGCAGGCAATCAGCCCCAGCATTTT. Translating gives CASSLVVGAGNQPQHF. Filled out from reference TRBV7-2 and TRBJ1-5, the complete variable domain reads GAGVSQSPSNKVTEKGKDVELRCDPISGHTALYWYRQSLGQGLEFLIYFQGNSAPDKSGLPSDRFSAERTGGSVSTLTIQRTQQEDSAVYLCASSLVVGAGNQPQHFGDGTRLSIL.

The V and J genes are TRBV30 and TRBJ1-2; maybe TRBD1 (5 bases). Trimming took off 4 bases at V and 8 bases at J, with 11 bases between the two ends. From germline, CDR1 is GTSNPN and CDR2 SVGIG (reference sequence). The CDR3 is 11 amino acids. The CDR3 nucleotides are TGTGCCTGGAACAGGCAGGCCGGCTACACCTTC. It codes for CAWNRQAGYTF.

This chain joins TRBV7-2 and TRBJ2-1; 10 bases are shared with TRBD2. CDR1 SGHTA and CDR2 FQGNSA come from the germline V gene. V lost 8 bases and J lost 0; bases outside the gene matches: 7. The CDR3 consists of 16 residues. The CDR3 coding sequence is TGTGCCAGCGGAACTAGCGGGACAAGCTCCTACAATGAGCAGTTCTTC. Amino acids: CASGTSGTSSYNEQFF.

V is TRBV28 and J is TRBJ2-3; D uncertain. Between the trimmed V and J ends, which lost 6 bases and 3 bases, there was a span of 7 bases. Germline V CDR1 and CDR2: MDHEN, SYDVKM. CDR3 size: 12 residues. The CDR3 nucleotides are TGTGCCAGCAGACCACTGACAGATACGCAGTATTTT. This codes for CASRPLTDTQYF.

V gene TRBV7-2 combines with J gene TRBJ2-1, with TRBD1 matching over 9 bases. The CDR3 consists of 15 residues. Trimming removed 5 bases from V and 7 bases from J; junction bases left unmatched: 9. Germline assignment: CDR1 SGHTA and CDR2 FQGNSA. The CDR3 DNA reads TGTGCCAGCAGCCTGGACAGGGGAGGCTTTAATGAGCAGTTCTTC. Protein product: CASSLDRGGFNEQFF.

The chain links TRBV28 to TRBJ2-7, with 9 bases lining up with TRBD1. With V trimmed by 6 bases and J by 5 bases, 5 bases remained unmatched. Germline CDR1 MDHEN, CDR2 SYDVKM. The CDR3 sequence is 13 residues long. The chain's CDR3 is CASRKQGAHEQYF. CDR3 DNA: TGTGCCAGCAGAAAACAGGGGGCCCACGAGCAGTACTTC.

The CDR3 region is CASSLGLESGEQFF. DNA of the CDR3: TGCGCCAGCAGCTTGGGACTAGAGTCTGGTGAGCAGTTCTTC. This sequence joins TRBV5-1 and TRBJ2-1; tentatively, D is TRBD2 (6 bases). V was shortened by 0 bases and J by 9 bases, with 13 bases between the two germline ends. CDR3 length: 14 amino acids. Germline-derived CDR1 and CDR2 are SGHRS and YFSETQ. Using reference TRBV5-1 and TRBJ2-1 for the parts outside the CDR3, the full variable domain is KAGVTQTPRYLIKTRGQQVTLSCSPISGHRSVSWYQQTPGQGLQFLFEYFSETQRNKGNFPGRFSGRQFSNSRSEMNVSTLELGDSALYLCASSLGLESGEQFFGPGTRLTVL.

This sequence joins TRBV5-6 and TRBJ1-4; possible D gene TRBD1, 6 bases. Trimming left V 4 bases short and J 6 bases short, with 7 bases between. The CDR3 is 12 residues long. Germline V gives CDR1 SGHDT, CDR2 YYEEEE. The CDR3 DNA follows: TGTGCCAGCAGCCCAGGGGATGAAAAACTGTTTTTT. Residues: CASSPGDEKLFF.

V is TRBV9 and J is TRBJ2-3; D is uncertain. Germline V gene lookup returns CDR1 SGDLS and CDR2 YYNGEE. This CDR3 is 12 amino acids long. Trimming pared 6 bases from V and 1 base from J, leaving 6 bases between. The CDR3 is CASTPGTDTQYF. The CDR3 region has the DNA TGTGCCAGCACCCCGGGCACAGATACGCAGTATTTT. Based on the CDR3 plus reference TRBV9 and TRBJ2-3, the full variable domain is DSGVTQTPKHLITATGQRVTLRCSPRSGDLSVYWYQQSLDQGLQFLIQYYNGEERAKGNILERFSAQQFPDLHSELNLSSLELGDSALYFCASTPGTDTQYFGPGTRLTVL.

V usage is TRBV18 and J usage is TRBJ1-3; 7 bases agree with TRBD1. In germline, CDR1 is KGHSH, CDR2 LQKENI. The V segment lost 3 bases and the J segment 0 bases; nucleotides outside the gene matches: 5. This CDR3 is built from 16 residues. CDR3 DNA: TGTGCCAGCTCACCTCCGGGACAGCACTCTGGAAACACCATATATTTT. Translated, it gives CASSPPGQHSGNTIYF.

This clone showed up many times. The chain is built from TRBV9 and TRBJ1-1; TRBD1 matches at 7 bases. J lost 5 bases, V lost 0 bases, and 7 bases had no gene match. CDR3 length: 15 amino acids. CDR1 and CDR2 (germline): SGDLS, YYNGEE. The CDR3 protein is CASSVEGTAGTEAFF. Written as DNA, the CDR3 is TGTGCCAGCAGCGTAGAAGGGACAGCAGGGACTGAAGCTTTCTTT.

The V call is TRBV27, the J call TRBJ2-5; possibly TRBD1 for D (5 bases). V was shortened by 5 bases and J by 5 bases, with 21 bases between the two germline ends. The germline V gene has CDR1 MNHEY and CDR2 SMNVEV (reference sequence). This CDR3 contains 16 residues. The CDR3 DNA is TGTGCCAGCAGTCCCTCATTAGGGGAAGAATGGGAGACCCAGTACTTC. Its translation: CASSPSLGEEWETQYF.

This clone showed up just once. This rearrangement joins TRBV28 to TRBJ1-4, with a weak D call TRBD1 (6 bases). Per germline, CDR1 MDHEN and CDR2 SYDVKM. The germline V and J ends were trimmed by 5 bases and 0 bases, with 13 bases remaining between them. The CDR3 has 16 amino acids. The CDR3 loop reads CASSAPRGATNEKLFF. In DNA, the CDR3 is TGTGCCAGCAGTGCCCCCAGGGGAGCAACTAATGAAAAACTGTTTTTT. Using reference TRBV28 and TRBJ1-4 for the parts outside the CDR3, the full variable domain is DVKVTQSSRYLVKRTGEKVFLECVQDMDHENMFWYRQDPGLGLRLIYFSYDVKMKEKGDIPEGYSVSREKKERFSLILESASTNQTSMYLCASSAPRGATNEKLFFGSGTQLSVL.

The chain carries TRBV29-1 and TRBJ2-4; TRBD1 might be the D (7 bases). CDR1 SQVTM and CDR2 ANQGSEA come from the germline V gene. Trimming removed 6 bases from V and 5 bases from J, with 14 bases in between. This CDR3 comprises 13 residues. This CDR3 reads CSVRDRNQNIQYF. DNA of the CDR3: TGCAGCGTGCGGGACAGAAACCAAAACATTCAGTACTTC.

The chain employs TRBV5-4 and TRBJ2-7, with D perhaps TRBD1 (6 bases). V was cut by 3 bases and J by 3 bases, with 10 bases left in between. The CDR3 extends over 13 amino acids. Germline-derived CDR1 and CDR2 are SGHNT and YYREEE (reference sequence). The DNA for the CDR3 is TGTGCCAGCAGCTCGCAGGGGTACTACGAGCAGTACTTC. It is translated as CASSSQGYYEQYF.

This chain joins TRBV11-3 and TRBJ2-1; no definite D call. CDR1 and CDR2 (germline): SGHNT, YENEEA. This CDR3 contains 13 residues. V dropped 1 base and J dropped 5 bases, with 6 bases sitting between them. Here the CDR3 reads CASSLGQNNEQFF. CDR3 DNA sequence: TGTGCCAGCAGCTTAGGACAAAACAATGAGCAGTTCTTC.

In its sample, this clone was seen a few times. A read error may account for a junction end that differs from germline. The chain carries TRBV5-5 and TRBJ2-2; 7 bases are shared with TRBD1. Germline-derived CDR1 and CDR2 are SGHKS and YYEKEE (reference sequence). The CDR3 has 16 amino acids. This CDR3 reads CASSLGQGLNAGELFF. CDR3 DNA: TGTGCCAGCAGCTTGGGACAGGGTTTGAACGCCGGGGAGCTGTTTTTT. Filled out from reference TRBV5-5 and TRBJ2-2, the complete variable domain reads DAGVTQSPTHLIKTRGQQVTLRCSPISGHKSVSWYQQVLGQGPQFIFQYYEKEERGRGNFPDRFSARQFPNYSSELNVNALLLGDSALYLCASSLGQGLNAGELFFGEGSRLTVL.

The rearrangement uses TRBV10-3 and TRBJ2-7; 10 bases are a match to TRBD2. The CDR3 loop spans 15 amino acids. Trimming cost V 2 bases and J 2 bases; bases outside gene matches: 3. Germline V lookup: CDR1 ENHRY, CDR2 SYGVKD. This chain's CDR3 is CAISETSGIPYEQYF. CDR3 coding DNA: TGTGCCATCAGTGAGACTAGCGGGATCCCCTACGAGCAGTACTTC.